This T cell receptor beta chain was profiled in a study of cytomegalovirus exposure and HLA in healthy donors. The PCR used 60 Vbeta and 13 Jbeta primers. The data were produced by immunoSEQ multiplex PCR, yet TCRdb's version contains in-frame clones alone and is incomplete. This sample yields under 150,000 clones, of which 70% to 80% are seen a single time; less than 5.5% belongs to the top ten. The germline gives CDR1 SNHLY, CDR2 FYNNEI. The V gene end was trimmed by 8 bases and the J gene end by 0 bases; junction bases not matched to a gene: 9. CDR3 size: 15 residues. The chain combines TRBV2 with TRBJ1-1; 7 bases map to TRBD1. The sequence was collected from a woman aged 25 to 39 in good health and CMV-seropositive. Specimen: PBMCs. Here the CDR3 DNA reads TGTGCCAGCCGCCCGAGACAGGGATTGAACACTGAAGCTTTCTTT. Amino acids: CASRPRQGLNTEAFF.